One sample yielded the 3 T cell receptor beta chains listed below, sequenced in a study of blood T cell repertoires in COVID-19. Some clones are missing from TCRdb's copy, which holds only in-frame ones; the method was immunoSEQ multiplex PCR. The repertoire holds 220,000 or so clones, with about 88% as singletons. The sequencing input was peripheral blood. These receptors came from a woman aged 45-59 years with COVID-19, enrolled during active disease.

CDR3 region: CAWSSLLGAGGYTF. CDR3 nucleotide sequence: TGTGCCTGGAGTTCCCTTCTGGGGGCAGGTGGCTACACCTTC. The chain has TRBV30 and TRBJ1-2, with D possibly matching TRBD1 (6 bases). The ends were cut back, 2 bases at V and 7 bases at J, with 17 bases in the middle. CDR3 length: 14 amino acids. Germline V CDR1 and CDR2: GTSNPN, SVGIG (reference sequence).

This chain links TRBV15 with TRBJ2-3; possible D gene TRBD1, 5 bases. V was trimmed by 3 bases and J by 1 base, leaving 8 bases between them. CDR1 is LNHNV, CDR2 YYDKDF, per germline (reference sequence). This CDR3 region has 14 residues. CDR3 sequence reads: CATSRDTGTDTQYF. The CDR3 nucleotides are TGTGCCACCAGCAGGGACACGGGCACAGATACGCAGTATTTT.

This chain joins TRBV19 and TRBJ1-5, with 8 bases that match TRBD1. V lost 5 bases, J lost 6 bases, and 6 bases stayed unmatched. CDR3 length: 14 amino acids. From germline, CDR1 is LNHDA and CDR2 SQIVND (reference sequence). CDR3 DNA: TGTGCCAGTAGTGGACAGGGTCCCGGTCAGCCCCAGCATTTT. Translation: CASSGQGPGQPQHF.